This T cell receptor beta chain is from a study of blood T cell repertoires in COVID-19. Patients at the Seattle site were enrolled during active infection and followed longitudinally. Germline lookup yields CDR1 KGHDR and CDR2 SFDVKD. The CDR3 is 13 amino acids. V gave up 2 bases and J gave up 6 bases, with 7 bases separating them. The method was immunoSEQ multiplex PCR; TCRdb's version includes in-frame clones alone and lacks a portion of them. This table has about 340,000 clones, around nine tenths appearing once. As regards this clone: At the DNA level, this CDR3 is encoded by other sequences in the same sample as well.

The chain recombines TRBV24-1 with TRBJ1-5; D may be TRBD1 (5 bases). The sample consisted of peripheral blood. This receptor was obtained from a woman aged 70-85 years with COVID-19, enrolled during active disease. The DNA for the CDR3 is TGTGCCACCAGTGATTCAAGGGGTCAGCCCCAGCATTTT. It is translated as CATSDSRGQPQHF.